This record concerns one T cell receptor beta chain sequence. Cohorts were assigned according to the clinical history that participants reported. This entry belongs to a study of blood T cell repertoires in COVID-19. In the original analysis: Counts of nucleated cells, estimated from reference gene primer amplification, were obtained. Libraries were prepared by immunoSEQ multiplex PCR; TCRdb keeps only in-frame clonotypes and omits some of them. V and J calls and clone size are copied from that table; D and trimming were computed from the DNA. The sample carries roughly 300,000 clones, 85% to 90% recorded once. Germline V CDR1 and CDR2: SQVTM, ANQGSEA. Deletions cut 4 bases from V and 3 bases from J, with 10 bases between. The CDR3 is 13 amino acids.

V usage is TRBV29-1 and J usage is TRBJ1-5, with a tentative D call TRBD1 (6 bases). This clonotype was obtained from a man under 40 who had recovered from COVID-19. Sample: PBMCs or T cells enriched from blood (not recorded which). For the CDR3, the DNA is TGCAGCGTTGCCGACAGGATCAATCAGCCCCAGCATTTT. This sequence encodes CSVADRINQPQHF.